This is a list of T cell receptor beta chains from one sample in a study of blood T cell repertoires in COVID-19. Generated by immunoSEQ multiplex PCR, the TCRdb table keeps only in-frame clones and is missing some. The data show approximately 96,000 clones, more than 90% seen once. The sequencing input was peripheral blood. The origin of the receptors is a man between 60 and 75 years old with acute or convalescent COVID-19. The CDR3 runs from the conserved cysteine through the conserved F or W. Each record gives: clone size, J gene, V gene, D gene, CDR3 length, CDR3 protein, CDR3 DNA. The D gene is left open where the match is weak. For some rows the clone size is stated as once, few or many, or as a class when expanded; others skip it.

size: NA
J: TRBJ1-1
V: TRBV5-6
D: NA
length: 16
CDR3: CASSPDLNTVNTEAFF
DNA: TGTGCCAGCAGTCCGGATTTAAATACAGTGAACACTGAAGCTTTCTTT

size: once
J: TRBJ2-3
V: TRBV9
D: TRBD1
length: 16
CDR3: CASSVGTGAVTDTQYF
DNA: TGTGCCAGCAGCGTCGGGACAGGGGCGGTCACAGATACGCAGTATTTT

size: NA
J: TRBJ2-3
V: TRBV10-3
D: TRBD2
length: 15
CDR3: CAISGTSGSADTQYF
DNA: TGTGCCATCAGTGGTACTAGCGGGAGTGCAGATACGCAGTATTTT

size: NA
J: TRBJ1-5
V: TRBV4-3
D: TRBD1
length: 17
CDR3: CASSQAYRGDSNQPQHF
DNA: TGCGCCAGCAGCCAGGCCTACAGGGGGGATAGCAATCAGCCCCAGCATTTT

size: NA
J: TRBJ2-7
V: TRBV11-2
D: NA
length: 12
CDR3: CASRDYPLEQYF
DNA: TGTGCCAGCAGGGACTATCCTCTTGAGCAGTACTTC

size: NA
J: TRBJ2-3
V: TRBV5-6
D: TRBD1
length: 16
CDR3: CASSFGTGVSTDTQYF
DNA: TGTGCCAGCAGCTTCGGGACAGGAGTTAGCACAGATACGCAGTATTTT

size: NA
J: TRBJ1-4
V: TRBV15
D: TRBD1
length: 15
CDR3: CATSRTGQLNEKLFF
DNA: TGTGCCACCAGCAGGACAGGGCAGCTTAATGAAAAACTGTTTTTT

size: NA
J: TRBJ2-7
V: TRBV28
D: NA
length: 14
CDR3: CASSTGTPPYEQYF
DNA: TGTGCCAGCAGTACAGGTACCCCTCCCTACGAGCAGTACTTC

size: once
J: TRBJ2-6
V: TRBV4-1
D: NA
length: 14
CDR3: CASSQALWANVLTF
DNA: TGCGCCAGCAGCCAAGCTCTCTGGGCCAACGTCCTGACTTTC

size: NA
J: TRBJ1-5
V: TRBV28
D: TRBD1
length: 15
CDR3: CASFRDRGGNQPQHF
DNA: TGTGCCAGCTTCCGGGACAGGGGGGGCAATCAGCCCCAGCATTTT

size: once
J: TRBJ2-5
V: TRBV4-2
D: TRBD1
length: 18
CDR3: CASNAPKKETGVRETQYF
DNA: TGTGCCAGCAACGCCCCGAAAAAAGAAACAGGGGTAAGAGAGACCCAGTACTTC

size: NA
J: TRBJ2-1
V: TRBV27
D: NA
length: 16
CDR3: CASSLGVGSSYNEQFF
DNA: TGTGCCAGCAGTTTAGGTGTAGGGAGCTCCTACAATGAGCAGTTCTTC

size: once
J: TRBJ2-5
V: TRBV27
D: TRBD2
length: 16
CDR3: CASRGLAVAYQETQYF
DNA: TGTGCCAGCAGGGGACTAGCGGTGGCGTACCAAGAGACCCAGTACTTC

size: NA
J: TRBJ1-2
V: TRBV7-2
D: TRBD1
length: 13
CDR3: CASSLADRGGYTF
DNA: TGTGCCAGCAGCTTGGCGGACAGGGGTGGCTACACCTTC

size: NA
J: TRBJ2-3
V: TRBV9
D: NA
length: 16
CDR3: CASSVSPQSLSDTQYF
DNA: TGTGCCAGCAGCGTATCTCCCCAGTCATTGTCAGATACGCAGTATTTT

size: NA
J: TRBJ2-7
V: TRBV4-3
D: NA
length: 15
CDR3: CASSPSAGPSYEQYF
DNA: TGCGCCAGCAGCCCCTCGGCGGGACCCTCCTACGAGCAGTACTTC

size: NA
J: TRBJ1-2
V: TRBV25-1
D: NA
length: 14
CDR3: CASSEYSAPGGYTF
DNA: TGTGCCAGCAGTGAATATAGCGCACCGGGAGGCTACACCTTC

size: NA
J: TRBJ2-1
V: TRBV6-2/TRBV6-3
D: TRBD2
length: 16
CDR3: CASSYSPSGTHNEQFF
DNA: TGTGCCAGCAGTTATTCCCCTAGCGGAACTCACAATGAGCAGTTCTTC

size: NA
J: TRBJ1-6
V: TRBV7-2
D: TRBD1
length: 16
CDR3: CASSLVGQGYNSPLHF
DNA: TGTGCCAGCAGCTTAGTCGGACAGGGCTATAATTCACCCCTCCACTTT

size: few
J: TRBJ2-7
V: TRBV7-2
D: TRBD2
length: 18
CDR3: CASTNSRVGTSVAYEQYF
DNA: TGTGCCAGCACCAATTCCCGGGTCGGGACTAGCGTCGCCTACGAGCAGTACTTC

size: NA
J: TRBJ1-2
V: TRBV30
D: TRBD1
length: 14
CDR3: CAWSQTGVGYGYTF
DNA: TGTGCCTGGAGCCAGACAGGGGTGGGCTATGGCTACACCTTC

size: NA
J: TRBJ2-2
V: TRBV18
D: NA
length: 16
CDR3: CASSPEERRNTGELFF
DNA: TGTGCCAGCTCCCCCGAGGAAAGGAGAAACACCGGGGAGCTGTTTTTT

size: NA
J: TRBJ2-1
V: TRBV19
D: TRBD1
length: 16
CDR3: CASKTTRGTKSNEQFF
DNA: TGTGCCAGTAAGACAACCAGGGGGACCAAGAGCAATGAGCAGTTCTTC

size: NA
J: TRBJ2-2
V: TRBV9
D: NA
length: 12
CDR3: CASQLGTGELFF
DNA: TGTGCCAGCCAACTAGGAACCGGGGAGCTGTTTTTT

size: NA
J: TRBJ1-3
V: TRBV20-1
D: TRBD1
length: 15
CDR3: CSASTSTGNGNTIYF
DNA: TGCAGTGCTAGTACTTCGACAGGGAACGGAAACACCATATATTTT

size: NA
J: TRBJ2-1
V: TRBV5-4
D: NA
length: 13
CDR3: CASSFNPGNEQFF
DNA: TGTGCCAGCAGCTTTAACCCGGGCAATGAGCAGTTCTTC

size: NA
J: TRBJ1-4
V: TRBV10-3
D: NA
length: 15
CDR3: CAIRQGLVRGEKLFF
DNA: TGTGCCATCAGGCAGGGTTTGGTCCGCGGTGAAAAACTGTTTTTT

size: NA
J: TRBJ2-3
V: TRBV11-3
D: NA
length: 14
CDR3: CASSLGRGKDTQYF
DNA: TGTGCCAGCAGCCTGGGCAGGGGAAAAGATACGCAGTATTTT

size: NA
J: TRBJ1-4
V: TRBV5-6
D: TRBD1
length: 15
CDR3: CASSFGTGNNEKLFF
DNA: TGTGCCAGCAGCTTTGGGACAGGGAATAATGAAAAACTGTTTTTT

size: NA
J: TRBJ1-1
V: TRBV24-1
D: NA
length: 13
CDR3: CATSEGANTEAFF
DNA: TGTGCCACCAGTGAGGGGGCGAACACTGAAGCTTTCTTT

size: NA
J: TRBJ2-1
V: TRBV11-2
D: TRBD2
length: 15
CDR3: CASSQGLAGEDEQFF
DNA: TGTGCCAGCAGCCAGGGACTAGCGGGAGAGGATGAGCAGTTCTTC

size: NA
J: TRBJ1-2
V: TRBV6-6
D: TRBD1
length: 16
CDR3: CASSYSGTGANYGYTF
DNA: TGTGCCAGCAGTTACTCGGGGACAGGGGCTAACTATGGCTACACCTTC

size: NA
J: TRBJ2-1
V: TRBV9
D: TRBD2
length: 17
CDR3: CASSVGVGRPHDNEQFF
DNA: TGTGCCAGCAGCGTAGGGGTCGGGAGGCCCCACGACAATGAGCAGTTCTTC

size: NA
J: TRBJ2-3
V: TRBV19
D: NA
length: 14
CDR3: CASSIGQLTDTQYF
DNA: TGTGCCAGTAGTATCGGACAGCTCACAGATACGCAGTATTTT

size: NA
J: TRBJ1-3
V: TRBV9
D: NA
length: 15
CDR3: CASSVDGGPGNTIYF
DNA: TGTGCCAGCAGCGTAGACGGAGGGCCTGGAAACACCATATATTTT